Listed below are T cell receptor beta chains from one sample, sequenced in a study of blood T cell repertoires in COVID-19. The protocol was immunoSEQ multiplex PCR, while the TCRdb copy is restricted to in-frame clones and leaves out a portion. The sample lists more than 45,000 clones; more than 85% were seen once. Material for sequencing was peripheral blood. The receptors were sampled from a human donor with active COVID-19. The donor label of this sample is uncertain. CDR3s include the opening cysteine and the closing phenylalanine or tryptophan. D genes are given only for firm matches. A row's size may be missing; if present it is once, few, many or a size class.

D gene: -
V gene: TRBV9
clone size: -
J gene: TRBJ2-2
CDR3 protein: CASSSRGAGAGELFF
CDR3 DNA: TGTGCCAGCAGCTCCCGGGGGGCCGGGGCCGGGGAGCTGTTTTTT

D gene: -
V gene: TRBV6-2/TRBV6-3
clone size: -
J gene: TRBJ2-7
CDR3 protein: CASSDGGLDYEQYF
CDR3 DNA: TGTGCCAGCAGTGACGGGGGTTTGGACTACGAGCAGTACTTC

D gene: -
V gene: TRBV24-1
clone size: -
J gene: TRBJ2-1
CDR3 protein: CATSDLYTGTPYNEQFF
CDR3 DNA: TGTGCCACCAGTGATTTGTACACAGGGACCCCCTACAATGAGCAGTTCTTC

D gene: TRBD1
V gene: TRBV5-4
clone size: -
J gene: TRBJ1-4
CDR3 protein: CASSLGGQGAANEKLFF
CDR3 DNA: TGTGCCAGCAGCTTGGGGGGACAGGGGGCGGCTAATGAAAAACTGTTTTTT

D gene: -
V gene: TRBV6-1
clone size: -
J gene: TRBJ2-1
CDR3 protein: CASSEAQTIPGRQFF
CDR3 DNA: TGTGCCAGCAGTGAAGCCCAGACTATCCCTGGTAGGCAGTTCTTC

D gene: -
V gene: TRBV3-1/TRBV3-2
clone size: -
J gene: TRBJ1-1
CDR3 protein: CASSSDRPEAFF
CDR3 DNA: TGTGCCAGCAGTTCTGACAGGCCTGAAGCTTTCTTT

D gene: -
V gene: TRBV6-2/TRBV6-3
clone size: -
J gene: TRBJ1-2
CDR3 protein: CASSYSSRTRGNGYTF
CDR3 DNA: TGTGCCAGCAGTTACTCATCCCGGACCCGGGGGAATGGCTACACCTTC

D gene: -
V gene: TRBV7-2
clone size: -
J gene: TRBJ2-7
CDR3 protein: CASSLFSSYEQYF
CDR3 DNA: TGTGCCAGCAGCCTCTTCAGCTCCTACGAGCAGTACTTC

D gene: -
V gene: TRBV11-1
clone size: -
J gene: TRBJ2-1
CDR3 protein: CASSLARQALSGYNEQFF
CDR3 DNA: TGTGCCAGCAGCTTAGCGCGTCAGGCCCTAAGCGGCTACAATGAGCAGTTCTTC

D gene: -
V gene: TRBV7-6
clone size: -
J gene: TRBJ2-3
CDR3 protein: CASSPWGGETFTDTQYF
CDR3 DNA: TGTGCCAGCAGCCCGTGGGGCGGGGAAACTTTCACAGATACGCAGTATTTT

D gene: -
V gene: TRBV4-3
clone size: -
J gene: TRBJ2-2
CDR3 protein: CASSQEHDRLTGELFF
CDR3 DNA: TGCGCCAGCAGCCAGGAACATGACAGGCTCACCGGGGAGCTGTTTTTT

D gene: -
V gene: TRBV5-1
clone size: -
J gene: TRBJ2-5
CDR3 protein: CASSLVSVQETQYF
CDR3 DNA: TGCGCCAGCAGCTTGGTGTCAGTTCAAGAGACCCAGTACTTC

D gene: -
V gene: TRBV11-2
clone size: -
J gene: TRBJ2-7
CDR3 protein: CASSFQVPYYEQYF
CDR3 DNA: TGTGCCAGCAGCTTTCAGGTGCCTTACTACGAGCAGTACTTC

D gene: -
V gene: TRBV13
clone size: -
J gene: TRBJ2-3
CDR3 protein: CASSSLLESDPGTPTESTDTQYF
CDR3 DNA: TGTGCCAGCAGCTCCCTACTCGAATCCGACCCCGGGACACCTACTGAGAGCACAGATACGCAGTATTTT

D gene: -
V gene: TRBV7-2
clone size: -
J gene: TRBJ2-7
CDR3 protein: CASSLGAGTSTYEQYF
CDR3 DNA: TGTGCCAGCAGCTTGGGGGCCGGGACATCTACCTACGAGCAGTACTTC

D gene: -
V gene: TRBV18
clone size: -
J gene: TRBJ1-6
CDR3 protein: CASSPRTVRLGSPLHF
CDR3 DNA: TGTGCCAGCTCACCTAGAACAGTCCGGCTGGGTTCACCCCTCCACTTT

D gene: TRBD2
V gene: TRBV7-6
clone size: -
J gene: TRBJ2-2
CDR3 protein: CASSSLETSGYTGELFF
CDR3 DNA: TGTGCCAGCAGCTCCCTTGAGACTAGCGGGTACACCGGGGAGCTGTTTTTT

D gene: TRBD1
V gene: TRBV4-3
clone size: -
J gene: TRBJ1-2
CDR3 protein: CASRRQGPKDGYTF
CDR3 DNA: TGCGCCAGCAGGAGACAGGGTCCAAAGGATGGCTACACCTTC

D gene: -
V gene: TRBV5-6
clone size: -
J gene: TRBJ2-1
CDR3 protein: CASSLGWGTSSYNEQFF
CDR3 DNA: TGTGCCAGCAGCTTGGGGTGGGGCACGAGCTCCTACAATGAGCAGTTCTTC

D gene: -
V gene: TRBV6-5
clone size: -
J gene: TRBJ2-1
CDR3 protein: CASKPGQSSYNEQFF
CDR3 DNA: TGTGCCAGCAAGCCTGGACAGAGCTCCTACAATGAGCAGTTCTTC

D gene: TRBD2
V gene: TRBV5-4
clone size: -
J gene: TRBJ2-1
CDR3 protein: CASSLKRGGLNEQFF
CDR3 DNA: TGTGCCAGCAGCCTGAAGCGGGGGGGCCTAAATGAGCAGTTCTTC

D gene: TRBD1
V gene: TRBV5-1
clone size: -
J gene: TRBJ2-5
CDR3 protein: CASSLAGQGVRAQYF
CDR3 DNA: TGCGCCAGCAGCTTGGCGGGACAGGGGGTCCGGGCCCAGTACTTC

D gene: TRBD1
V gene: TRBV7-6
clone size: -
J gene: TRBJ1-1
CDR3 protein: CASSLAGQSNTEAFF
CDR3 DNA: TGTGCCAGCAGCCTAGCGGGACAGAGTAACACTGAAGCTTTCTTT

D gene: -
V gene: TRBV7-9
clone size: -
J gene: TRBJ1-5
CDR3 protein: CASSRADRNQPQHF
CDR3 DNA: TGTGCCAGCAGCCGCGCCGACAGAAATCAGCCCCAGCATTTT

D gene: TRBD1
V gene: TRBV19
clone size: -
J gene: TRBJ1-4
CDR3 protein: CASNPDRGLEKLFF
CDR3 DNA: TGTGCCAGTAACCCGGACAGGGGGCTTGAAAAACTGTTTTTT

D gene: -
V gene: TRBV19
clone size: -
J gene: TRBJ1-2
CDR3 protein: CASSTTTDDGGATYGYTF
CDR3 DNA: TGTGCCAGTAGTACCACTACTGACGACGGGGGGGCTACCTATGGCTACACCTTC

D gene: -
V gene: TRBV9
clone size: -
J gene: TRBJ2-1
CDR3 protein: CASSGGRLNEQFF
CDR3 DNA: TGTGCCAGCAGCGGGGGGCGGCTCAATGAGCAGTTCTTC

D gene: TRBD1
V gene: TRBV11-1
clone size: once
J gene: TRBJ2-7
CDR3 protein: CASSFLYDRAQIF
CDR3 DNA: TGTGCCAGCAGCTTCCTCTATGACAGGGCCCAAATCTTC

D gene: -
V gene: TRBV7-9
clone size: -
J gene: TRBJ2-1
CDR3 protein: CASSLMGRYNEQFF
CDR3 DNA: TGTGCCAGCAGCCTCATGGGGCGGTACAATGAGCAGTTCTTC

D gene: TRBD2
V gene: TRBV7-9
clone size: -
J gene: TRBJ2-3
CDR3 protein: CVTTGRDEPDTQYF
CDR3 DNA: TGTGTCACCACCGGGAGGGACGAGCCGGATACGCAGTATTTT

D gene: -
V gene: TRBV21-1
clone size: -
J gene: TRBJ1-1
CDR3 protein: CASSGRTKGSEAFF
CDR3 DNA: TGTGCCAGCAGCGGCCGGACAAAAGGCTCTGAAGCTTTCTTT

D gene: TRBD2
V gene: TRBV13
clone size: -
J gene: TRBJ2-3
CDR3 protein: CASSLAGGTTDTQYF
CDR3 DNA: TGTGCCAGCAGCCTAGCGGGGGGAACCACAGATACGCAGTATTTT

D gene: TRBD1
V gene: TRBV6-2/TRBV6-3
clone size: -
J gene: TRBJ1-5
CDR3 protein: CASSDGQGGNQPQHF
CDR3 DNA: TGTGCCAGCAGTGATGGACAGGGGGGCAATCAGCCCCAGCATTTT

D gene: TRBD2
V gene: TRBV11-2
clone size: -
J gene: TRBJ2-5
CDR3 protein: CASSWTSGGQETQYF
CDR3 DNA: TGTGCCAGCAGCTGGACTAGCGGGGGCCAAGAGACCCAGTACTTC

D gene: -
V gene: TRBV18
clone size: few
J gene: TRBJ1-4
CDR3 protein: CASSLVGNPNEKLFF
CDR3 DNA: TGTGCCAGCTCACTCGTCGGGAACCCAAATGAAAAACTGTTTTTT

D gene: TRBD1
V gene: TRBV27
clone size: few
J gene: TRBJ2-7
CDR3 protein: CASTHSGGKAYEQYF
CDR3 DNA: TGTGCCAGCACCCACTCAGGGGGAAAGGCCTACGAGCAGTACTTC

D gene: -
V gene: TRBV6-5
clone size: -
J gene: TRBJ1-2
CDR3 protein: CASSYGRGNYGYTF
CDR3 DNA: TGTGCCAGCAGTTACGGTCGGGGGAACTATGGCTACACCTTC

D gene: -
V gene: TRBV9
clone size: -
J gene: TRBJ1-1
CDR3 protein: CASSSDLENLNTEAFF
CDR3 DNA: TGTGCCAGCAGCTCCGACCTAGAGAACCTGAACACTGAAGCTTTCTTT

D gene: TRBD1
V gene: TRBV5-1
clone size: -
J gene: TRBJ1-6
CDR3 protein: CASRRDRLNSPLHF
CDR3 DNA: TGCGCCAGCAGACGGGACAGACTAAATTCACCCCTCCACTTT

D gene: -
V gene: TRBV18
clone size: -
J gene: TRBJ1-3
CDR3 protein: CASSRASTASGNTIYF
CDR3 DNA: TGTGCCAGCTCTCGAGCAAGTACAGCCTCTGGAAACACCATATATTTT

D gene: TRBD1
V gene: TRBV19
clone size: -
J gene: TRBJ1-5
CDR3 protein: CASSIAGRGQGRFNQPQHF
CDR3 DNA: TGTGCCAGTAGTATAGCGGGACGGGGACAGGGTCGGTTCAATCAGCCCCAGCATTTT

D gene: -
V gene: TRBV3-1/TRBV3-2
clone size: -
J gene: TRBJ1-2
CDR3 protein: CASTPRGGNYGYTF
CDR3 DNA: TGTGCCAGCACCCCGAGGGGGGGGAACTATGGCTACACCTTC

D gene: -
V gene: TRBV6-5
clone size: few
J gene: TRBJ2-7
CDR3 protein: CASSYSRQGSSYEQYF
CDR3 DNA: TGTGCCAGCAGTTACTCGAGGCAGGGTAGCTCCTACGAGCAGTACTTC

D gene: TRBD1
V gene: TRBV11-2
clone size: -
J gene: TRBJ1-2
CDR3 protein: CASSLGSGTGYFGYTF
CDR3 DNA: TGTGCCAGCAGCTTAGGTTCCGGGACAGGGTACTTCGGCTACACCTTC

D gene: -
V gene: TRBV18
clone size: -
J gene: TRBJ2-5
CDR3 protein: CASTRTAQETQYF
CDR3 DNA: TGTGCCAGCACCCGGACAGCCCAAGAGACCCAGTACTTC

D gene: -
V gene: TRBV19
clone size: once
J gene: TRBJ2-3
CDR3 protein: CASSDSPSTDTQYF
CDR3 DNA: TGTGCCAGTAGCGACAGTCCTAGCACAGATACGCAGTATTTT

D gene: -
V gene: TRBV6-5
clone size: -
J gene: TRBJ1-1
CDR3 protein: CASSYSSQGDEAFF
CDR3 DNA: TGTGCCAGCAGTTACTCGTCACAGGGAGATGAAGCTTTCTTT

D gene: TRBD2
V gene: TRBV7-9
clone size: -
J gene: TRBJ2-3
CDR3 protein: CASSSGTSGNTDTQYF
CDR3 DNA: TGTGCCAGCAGCTCAGGGACTAGCGGTAACACAGATACGCAGTATTTT

D gene: TRBD1
V gene: TRBV19
clone size: -
J gene: TRBJ1-2
CDR3 protein: CASSSLQGDYGYTF
CDR3 DNA: TGTGCCAGTAGTTCCCTACAGGGGGACTATGGCTACACCTTC

D gene: TRBD2
V gene: TRBV5-4
clone size: -
J gene: TRBJ2-1
CDR3 protein: CASSQWTSEYNEQFF
CDR3 DNA: TGTGCCAGCAGCCAATGGACTAGCGAGTACAATGAGCAGTTCTTC

D gene: -
V gene: TRBV7-9
clone size: -
J gene: TRBJ2-7
CDR3 protein: CASSRDRGYEQYF
CDR3 DNA: TGTGCCAGCAGCCGGGACCGGGGGTACGAGCAGTACTTC

D gene: TRBD2
V gene: TRBV10-3
clone size: -
J gene: TRBJ2-7
CDR3 protein: CATNDSGSPREQYF
CDR3 DNA: TGTGCCACCAACGATAGCGGGAGCCCTCGGGAGCAGTACTTC

D gene: TRBD2
V gene: TRBV14
clone size: -
J gene: TRBJ2-5
CDR3 protein: CASSRGGAWETQYF
CDR3 DNA: TGTGCCAGCAGCCGCGGGGGGGCGTGGGAGACCCAGTACTTC

D gene: -
V gene: TRBV7-2
clone size: -
J gene: TRBJ2-7
CDR3 protein: CASRVGGPASYEQYF
CDR3 DNA: TGTGCCAGCAGGGTAGGAGGTCCGGCATCCTACGAGCAGTACTTC

D gene: TRBD1
V gene: TRBV4-3
clone size: -
J gene: TRBJ1-4
CDR3 protein: CASSHLLTQGKDSTNEKLFF
CDR3 DNA: TGCGCCAGCAGCCACCTATTAACACAGGGGAAGGACTCAACTAATGAAAAACTGTTTTTT